This is a list of T cell receptor beta chains from one sample in a study of cytotoxic CD8 clonotypes in ibrutinib-treated CLL. Assay used: immunoSEQ multiplex PCR; TCRdb lists only in-frame clones, some missing. The repertoire holds 52,000 or so clones, with around 78% as singletons. Sequenced here: PBMCs, sampled after 24 months of ibrutinib treatment. These receptors were obtained from a human donor with chronic lymphocytic leukemia. Each CDR3 is given with its conserved first and last residue. The D gene is left open where the match is weak. Size is omitted from some rows. Given values are once, few, many or a class for expanded clones.

clone_size j_call v_call d_call cdr3_nt cdr3_aa
- TRBJ1-2 TRBV6-6 - TGTGCCAGCAGTTTGGGGGGAGGAGTCGGTGGCTACACCTTC CASSLGGGVGGYTF
- TRBJ2-7 TRBV14 - TGTGCCAGCAGCCAACCCGGGATCTACGAGCAGTACTTC CASSQPGIYEQYF
- TRBJ2-2 TRBV7-9 TRBD2 TGTGCCAGCAGCCGGACTAGCGGGAGAACCGGGGAGCTGTTTTTT CASSRTSGRTGELFF
- TRBJ1-2 TRBV5-4 - TGTGCCAGCAGCTTGGCAGATAACTATGGCTACACCTTC CASSLADNYGYTF
- TRBJ2-7 TRBV7-9 TRBD2 TGTGCCAGCTCTAGAGCGGGAGGAGGGTACGGCGAGCAGTACTTC CASSRAGGGYGEQYF
- TRBJ1-5 TRBV5-1 - TGCGCCAGCAGCCGTGATGGACAAACCAGCAATCAGCCCCAGCATTTT CASSRDGQTSNQPQHF
- TRBJ2-3 TRBV6-6 TRBD2 TGTGCCAGCAGTTCCAGACTAGCGAGCACAGATACGCAGTATTTT CASSSRLASTDTQYF
medium-sized TRBJ2-2 TRBV6-4 - TGTGCCAGCAGTGCCGGGACAACCGGGGAGCTGTTTTTT CASSAGTTGELFF
- TRBJ2-5 TRBV6-1 - TGTGCCAGCAGTGAAGCTGGGGGGTTGGAGACCCAGTACTTC CASSEAGGLETQYF
- TRBJ2-3 TRBV5-8 TRBD1 TGTGCCAGCTCCCGGGACAGGGGCACAGATACGCAGTATTTT CASSRDRGTDTQYF
once TRBJ1-2 TRBV28 - TGTGCCAGCAGTCCTAGCTATGGCTACACCTTC CASSPSYGYTF
- TRBJ2-6 TRBV7-2 TRBD2 TGTGCCAGCAGCTTAGAGCCGGGACTAGCGGGGACGGGGGCCAACGTCCTGACTTTC CASSLEPGLAGTGANVLTF
once TRBJ2-3 TRBV6-1 TRBD2 TGTGCCAGCAGCAGGACTAGCGGGAAGGTTACGCAGTATTTT CASSRTSGKVTQYF
- TRBJ2-1 TRBV7-9 TRBD2 TGTGCCAGCACGTCCCTTCCCCCGGGACTAGCGGGTTACAATGAGCAGTTCTTC CASTSLPPGLAGYNEQFF
few TRBJ1-1 TRBV14 - TGTGCCAGCAGCCAGGAACGCCTGACTGAAGCTTTCTTT CASSQERLTEAFF
- TRBJ1-2 TRBV14 - TGTGCCAGCAGCCAAGATCTTGGCGGTGAGGTTGGCTACACCTTC CASSQDLGGEVGYTF
- TRBJ2-1 TRBV15 TRBD2 TGTGCCACCAGCAGAGATTTTCCCTCCCGGGAGGGCCTGTTCTTC CATSRDFPSREGLFF
- TRBJ1-1 TRBV5-1 - TGCGCCAGCAGACCACAGGGTACCTTGAACACTGAAGCTTTCTTT CASRPQGTLNTEAFF
- TRBJ2-1 TRBV27 TRBD2 TGTGCCAGCAGTCTCATCGAGCGGGGGGACGAGCAGTTCTTC CASSLIERGDEQFF
- TRBJ2-7 TRBV6-6 - TGTGCCAGCAGTTACGTAGCGCACGAGCAGTACTTC CASSYVAHEQYF
- TRBJ2-7 TRBV7-2 TRBD1 TGTGCCAGCAGCCCCCTTCCAGGGGGCTCCTACGAGCAGTACTTC CASSPLPGGSYEQYF
- TRBJ2-1 TRBV5-5 - TGTGCCAGCAGCTTGGACCCGGGGGCGTCCTACAATGAGCAGTTCTTC CASSLDPGASYNEQFF
- TRBJ2-7 TRBV7-2 TRBD2 TGTGCCAGCAGCTCTAGCGGGAAGTACGAGCAGTACTTC CASSSSGKYEQYF
- TRBJ2-5 TRBV27 - TGTGCCAGCAGTCATCCAGAAGAGACCCAGTACTTC CASSHPEETQYF
- TRBJ1-5 TRBV27 - TGTGCCAGCACTAGGGTCGGGCAGCCCCAGCATTTT CASTRVGQPQHF
- TRBJ2-5 TRBV2 TRBD2 TGTGCCAGCAGTGAAGCATGGCTAGCGGGAGGTTCAGAGACCCAGTACTTC CASSEAWLAGGSETQYF
- TRBJ2-1 TRBV6-1 TRBD2 TGTGCCAGCAGTGATGGACTAGTCGGCCCGAAATACAATGAGCAGTTCTTC CASSDGLVGPKYNEQFF